The rows below give T cell receptor beta chains drawn from one sample of a study of beta chain features in type 1 diabetes. Profiling relied on immunoSEQ multiplex PCR, and the TCRdb table lists in-frame clones only, not all of them. This sample has a few hundred thousand clones, with 30% found just once. The sequencing input was naive CD4+ T cells from blood. Source of these receptors: a young man in good health. CDR3s include the opening cysteine and the closing phenylalanine or tryptophan. A D gene is named only where the DNA matches it firmly. Rows give clone size only sometimes, using once, few, many, or a class for an expanded clone.

clone_size | d_call | j_call | v_call | cdr3_aa | cdr3_nt
- | - | TRBJ2-3 | TRBV15 | CATSRNSGGGTDTQYF | TGTGCCACCAGCAGGAATAGCGGAGGGGGCACAGATACGCAGTATTTT
- | TRBD2 | TRBJ2-1 | TRBV6-6 | CASSFGLAGVGEQFF | TGTGCCAGCAGTTTCGGACTAGCGGGAGTGGGTGAGCAGTTCTTC
few | - | TRBJ2-3 | TRBV28 | CASNVLTDTQYF | TGTGCCAGCAATGTCTTAACAGATACGCAGTATTTT
- | TRBD1 | TRBJ2-3 | TRBV7-2 | CASSLGQGADTQYF | TGTGCCAGCAGCCTTGGACAGGGTGCAGATACGCAGTATTTT
- | TRBD2 | TRBJ2-3 | TRBV30 | CAWSRGLAGSTDTQYF | TGTGCCTGGAGTAGGGGACTAGCGGGAAGCACAGATACGCAGTATTTT
- | - | TRBJ1-1 | TRBV30 | CAWSVSGPTEAFF | TGTGCCTGGAGTGTATCGGGGCCGACTGAAGCTTTCTTT
- | TRBD2 | TRBJ2-6 | TRBV7-2 | CASSLAGGSGANVLTF | TGTGCCAGCAGCTTAGCGGGAGGGTCAGGGGCCAACGTCCTGACTTTC
- | - | TRBJ2-7 | TRBV4-1 | CASSQGIRVSYEQYF | TGCGCCAGCAGCCAGGGAATTAGGGTCTCCTACGAGCAGTACTTC
- | TRBD1 | TRBJ2-2 | TRBV30 | CACHRQGGELFF | TGTGCCTGCCACCGACAGGGCGGGGAGCTGTTTTTT
- | TRBD2 | TRBJ2-1 | TRBV14 | CASSPSLSGRRHEQFF | TGTGCCAGCAGCCCCTCACTTAGCGGGAGACGCCATGAGCAGTTCTTC
few | - | TRBJ1-3 | TRBV30 | CAWSVRGYSVAGNTIYF | TGTGCCTGGAGTGTACGAGGGTATTCGGTCGCGGGAAACACCATATATTTT
- | - | TRBJ2-1 | TRBV29-1 | CSVVRENEQFF | TGCAGCGTTGTGAGAGAAAATGAGCAGTTCTTC
- | - | TRBJ2-2 | TRBV28 | CASSWRQVTGELFF | TGTGCCAGCAGCTGGCGACAAGTCACCGGGGAGCTGTTTTTT
few | - | TRBJ1-2 | TRBV14 | CASSPSTNYGYTF | TGTGCCAGCAGCCCGAGTACTAACTATGGCTACACCTTC
- | - | TRBJ2-1 | TRBV6-1 | CASSDTLNEQFF | TGTGCCAGCAGTGATACTTTAAATGAGCAGTTCTTC
- | - | TRBJ2-2 | TRBV9 | CASSAGSGVGELFF | TGTGCCAGCAGCGCGGGTTCAGGGGTCGGGGAGCTGTTTTTT
few | TRBD1 | TRBJ2-6 | TRBV5-4 | CASSLEAGGFGANVLTF | TGTGCCAGCAGCTTAGAGGCAGGGGGTTTTGGGGCCAACGTCCTGACTTTC
- | TRBD2 | TRBJ2-1 | TRBV7-9 | CASSRPGLAPNEQFF | TGTGCCAGCAGCCGGCCGGGACTAGCACCCAATGAGCAGTTCTTC
few | - | TRBJ2-5 | TRBV29-1 | CSVVTKETQYF | TGCAGCGTTGTGACCAAAGAGACCCAGTACTTC
- | TRBD1 | TRBJ2-7 | TRBV19 | CASSSLGQTYEQYF | TGTGCCAGTAGTTCCCTGGGACAGACCTACGAGCAGTACTTC
few | - | TRBJ2-5 | TRBV30 | CAWRTQETQYF | TGTGCCTGGAGGACTCAAGAGACCCAGTACTTC
- | - | TRBJ1-1 | TRBV25-1 | CASMGENTEAFF | TGTGCCAGCATGGGGGAGAACACTGAAGCTTTCTTT
few | TRBD1 | TRBJ2-7 | TRBV7-2 | CASSKRTGGGEQYF | TGTGCCAGCAGCAAACGGACAGGGGGCGGAGAGCAGTACTTC
few | - | TRBJ2-1 | TRBV7-2 | CASSLDGSSYNEQFF | TGTGCCAGCAGCTTAGATGGGAGCTCCTACAATGAGCAGTTCTTC
- | - | TRBJ2-1 | TRBV4-3 | CASSQEGSLSSYNEQFF | TGCGCCAGCAGCCAAGAAGGATCTCTCTCCTCCTACAATGAGCAGTTCTTC
- | - | TRBJ2-3 | TRBV9 | CASSASSTDTQYF | TGTGCCAGCAGCGCTAGTAGCACAGATACGCAGTATTTT
- | TRBD1 | TRBJ1-5 | TRBV30 | CAWSRDRENQPQHF | TGTGCCTGGTCTCGGGACAGGGAAAATCAGCCCCAGCATTTT
- | - | TRBJ2-1 | TRBV29-1 | CSVLRFGTSNEQFF | TGCAGCGTACTTCGCTTCGGAACAAGCAATGAGCAGTTCTTC
few | - | TRBJ2-7 | TRBV20-1 | CSARHSYEQYF | TGCAGTGCTAGACACAGCTACGAGCAGTACTTC
- | - | TRBJ1-2 | TRBV29-1 | CSVGEYRLGSGYTF | TGCAGCGTTGGGGAGTATCGTCTGGGGTCCGGCTACACCTTC
- | - | TRBJ2-3 | TRBV4-3 | CASSQGFRGTQYF | TGCGCCAGCAGCCAAGGTTTTAGGGGTACGCAGTATTTT
- | TRBD2 | TRBJ2-1 | TRBV18 | CASSQGLAEYNEQFF | TGTGCCAGCTCACAAGGACTAGCGGAGTACAATGAGCAGTTCTTC
few | - | TRBJ2-1 | TRBV29-1 | CSVANGPPMKGVQAFYNEQFF | TGCAGCGTTGCGAATGGGCCTCCGATGAAGGGCGTGCAGGCCTTTTACAATGAGCAGTTCTTC
- | - | TRBJ1-1 | TRBV20-1 | CSASGTAEAFF | TGCAGTGCTTCCGGGACGGCTGAAGCTTTCTTT
- | TRBD2 | TRBJ2-7 | TRBV4-2 | CASSPREGLYEQYF | TGTGCCAGCAGCCCGCGGGAGGGCCTATACGAGCAGTACTTC
- | TRBD1 | TRBJ2-5 | TRBV18 | CASSPRDSRETQYF | TGTGCCAGCTCACCTCGGGACAGCCGGGAGACCCAGTACTTC
- | - | TRBJ2-3 | TRBV6-6 | CASRLGGSTDTQYF | TGTGCCAGCAGATTAGGGGGGAGCACAGATACGCAGTATTTT
- | TRBD1 | TRBJ1-2 | TRBV4-3 | CASSSTGVGRYGYTF | TGCGCCAGCAGCTCGACAGGGGTTGGACGCTATGGCTACACCTTC
- | - | TRBJ2-2 | TRBV4-1 | CASSQGTTRGELFF | TGCGCCAGCAGCCAAGGGACTACCCGAGGGGAGCTGTTTTTT